This TCR beta chain was retrieved from a study of chemoradiotherapy in HPV16-positive cancers. About the research overall: Candidate HPV-specific clones and shared TCR motifs came from a couple of HPV16-positive patients.

V shed 4 bases and J shed 4 bases, with 14 bases lying between them. The germline V gene has CDR1 SNHLY and CDR2 FYNNEI. CDR3 length: 14 amino acids. Sequenced by immunoSEQ multiplex PCR; TCRdb stores in-frame clones only, minus some. The sample gives some 13,000 clones, about three fifths of which show up once; over 15% is in the top ten. This clone came up once. This specimen was taken from a patient who underwent chemoradiotherapy. This sequence originates from a human donor with HPV-associated anogenital cancer. The J gene is TRBJ2-7, the V gene TRBV2; D ambiguous. CDR3 nucleotides: TGTGCCAGCAGTGTTTTCGGTCCTGGGTACGAGCAGTACTTC. Protein sequence: CASSVFGPGYEQYF.